Included here is one TCR beta chain sequence, with context. The data originate from a study of T cell responses to AZD1222 COVID-19 vaccine. Some clones are missing from TCRdb's copy, which holds only in-frame ones; the method was immunoSEQ multiplex PCR. The sample records fewer than 200,000 clones, around 90% being singletons. The sequencing used peripheral blood, collected on day 0 of AZD1222 vaccination. This TCR derives from an adult in good health.

CDR3 sequence reads: CASSPRGDGYTF. CDR3 bases: TGTGCCAGCAGTCCTCGGGGGGACGGCTACACCTTC. This rearrangement joins TRBV27 to TRBJ1-2; tentative D call: TRBD1 (5 bases). Germline V gene data show CDR1 as MNHEY and CDR2 as SMNVEV (reference sequence). Between the trimmed V and J ends, which lost 5 bases and 8 bases, there was a span of 12 bases. The CDR3 loop spans 12 amino acids.